This T cell receptor (beta chain) was observed in a study of response to subunit inactivated influenza vaccine. Whole-study results and caveats: Every seasonal influenza vaccination brings in few new T cells, the authors suggested.

V was pared by 7 bases and J by 2 bases, with 12 bases between. The CDR3 sequence is 15 residues long. TCRdb ran MiXCR on the RT-PCR reads and lists one entry per CDR3 protein. Of roughly 570,000 distinct CDR3 sequences in the sample, roughly 13% are singletons; the top ten hold roughly 13%. To note about this clonotype: Its target is unknown.

This clonotype originated in a man aged 45 to 65 who received an inactivated influenza vaccine. The rearrangement links TRBV12-3 or TRBV12-4 to TRBJ2-6, with D perhaps assigned TRBD1 or TRBD2 (6 bases each). Sequencing used PBMCs from blood, obtained 40 to 50 days after vaccination. The CDR3 loop is CASTQRGAGANVLTF. CDR3 nucleotide sequence: TGTGCCAGCACCCAAAGGGGGGCTGGGGCCAACGTCCTGACTTTC.